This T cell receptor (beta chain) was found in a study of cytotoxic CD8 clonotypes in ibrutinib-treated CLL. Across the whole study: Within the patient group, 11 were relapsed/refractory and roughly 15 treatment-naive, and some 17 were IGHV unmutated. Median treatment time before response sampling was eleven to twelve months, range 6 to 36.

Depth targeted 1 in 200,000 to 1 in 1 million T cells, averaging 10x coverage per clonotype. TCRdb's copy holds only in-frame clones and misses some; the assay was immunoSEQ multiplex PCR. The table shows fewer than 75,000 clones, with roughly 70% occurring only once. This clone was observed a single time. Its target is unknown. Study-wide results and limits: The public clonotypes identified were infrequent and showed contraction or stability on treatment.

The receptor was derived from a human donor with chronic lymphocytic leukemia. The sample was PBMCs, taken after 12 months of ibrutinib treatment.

The DNA for the CDR3 is TGTGCCAGCAGGACGCAGGGGTGGAATCAGCCCCAGCATTTT. This encodes CASRTQGWNQPQHF. The chain is built from TRBV6-1 and TRBJ1-5; perhaps TRBD1 as D (6 bases). This CDR3 is 14 amino acids long. The V end was cut by 6 bases, the J end by 4 bases, with 13 bases between. Germline V gene lookup returns CDR1 MNHNS and CDR2 SASEGT.